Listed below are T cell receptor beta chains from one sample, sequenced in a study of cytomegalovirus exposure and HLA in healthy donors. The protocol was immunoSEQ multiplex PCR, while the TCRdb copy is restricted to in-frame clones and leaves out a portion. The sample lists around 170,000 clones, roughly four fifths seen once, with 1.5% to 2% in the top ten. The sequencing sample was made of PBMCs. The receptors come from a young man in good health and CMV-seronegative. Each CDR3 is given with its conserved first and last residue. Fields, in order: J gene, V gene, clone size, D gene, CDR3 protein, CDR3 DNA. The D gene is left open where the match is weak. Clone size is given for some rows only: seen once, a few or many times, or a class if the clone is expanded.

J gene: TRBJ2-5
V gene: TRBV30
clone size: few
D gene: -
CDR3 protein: CAWSRRDQETQYF
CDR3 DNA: TGTGCCTGGAGTCGTCGCGACCAAGAGACCCAGTACTTC

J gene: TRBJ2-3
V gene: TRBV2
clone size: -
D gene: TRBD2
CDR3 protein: CASSYSGRLTDTQYF
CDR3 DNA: TGTGCCAGCAGCTACAGCGGGAGGTTAACAGATACGCAGTATTTT

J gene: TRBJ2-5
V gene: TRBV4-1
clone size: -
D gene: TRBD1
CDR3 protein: CASSQPDRDQETQYF
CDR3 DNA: TGCGCCAGCAGCCAACCCGACAGGGACCAAGAGACCCAGTACTTC

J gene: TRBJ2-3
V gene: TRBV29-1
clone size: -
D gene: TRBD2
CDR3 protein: CSAGGGAGSTDTQYF
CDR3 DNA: TGCAGCGCTGGCGGCGGAGCGGGGAGCACAGATACGCAGTATTTT

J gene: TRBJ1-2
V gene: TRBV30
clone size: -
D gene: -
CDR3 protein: CAWSVSRNYGYTF
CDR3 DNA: TGTGCCTGGAGTGTGTCACGGAACTATGGCTACACCTTC

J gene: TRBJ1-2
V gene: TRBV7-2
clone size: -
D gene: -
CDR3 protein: CASSSLGGPGLYGYTF
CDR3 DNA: TGTGCCAGCAGCTCCCTGGGGGGGCCGGGGCTCTATGGCTACACCTTC

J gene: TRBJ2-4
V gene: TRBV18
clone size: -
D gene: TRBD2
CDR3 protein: CASSPGGVKNIQYF
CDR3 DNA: TGTGCCAGCTCACCAGGGGGGGTCAAAAACATTCAGTACTTC

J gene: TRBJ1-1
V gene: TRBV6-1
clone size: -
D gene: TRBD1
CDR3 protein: CASNRGPGTEAFF
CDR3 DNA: TGTGCCAGCAACAGGGGGCCGGGAACTGAAGCTTTCTTT

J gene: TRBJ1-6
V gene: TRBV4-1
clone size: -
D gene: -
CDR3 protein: CASSHEGSSPLHF
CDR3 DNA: TGCGCCAGCAGCCATGAAGGGAGTTCACCCCTCCACTTT

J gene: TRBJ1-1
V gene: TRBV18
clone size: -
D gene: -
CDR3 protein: CASSLTRGLNTEAFF
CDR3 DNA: TGTGCCAGCTCACTGACCAGGGGCCTGAACACTGAAGCTTTCTTT

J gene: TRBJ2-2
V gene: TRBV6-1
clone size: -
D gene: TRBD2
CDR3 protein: CASSGQREGTGELFF
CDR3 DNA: TGTGCCAGCAGTGGCCAGCGGGAGGGGACCGGGGAGCTGTTTTTT

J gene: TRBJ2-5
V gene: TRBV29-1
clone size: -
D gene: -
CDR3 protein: CSASETQYF
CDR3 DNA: TGCAGCGCATCAGAGACCCAGTACTTC

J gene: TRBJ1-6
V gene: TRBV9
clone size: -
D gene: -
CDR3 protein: CASSRSGSYNSPLHF
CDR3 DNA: TGTGCCAGCAGCCGGTCGGGGTCCTATAATTCACCCCTCCACTTT

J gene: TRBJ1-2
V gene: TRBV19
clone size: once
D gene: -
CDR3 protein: CASSALGSGYYGYTF
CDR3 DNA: TGTGCCAGTAGTGCCCTTGGGTCGGGGTACTATGGCTACACCTTC

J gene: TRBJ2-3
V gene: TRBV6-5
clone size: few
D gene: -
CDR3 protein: CASSSGEYTDTQYF
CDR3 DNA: TGTGCCAGCAGCTCGGGGGAATACACAGATACGCAGTATTTT

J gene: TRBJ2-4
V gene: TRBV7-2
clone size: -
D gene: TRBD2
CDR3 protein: CASSPRLAGGTKNIQYF
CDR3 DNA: TGTGCCAGCAGCCCCCGACTAGCGGGGGGGACCAAAAACATTCAGTACTTC

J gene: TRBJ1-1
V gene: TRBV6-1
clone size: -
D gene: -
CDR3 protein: CASSDYAGARTEAFF
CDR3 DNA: TGTGCCAGCAGTGATTACGCGGGGGCGAGGACTGAAGCTTTCTTT

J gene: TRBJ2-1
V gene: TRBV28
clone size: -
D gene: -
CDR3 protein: CASSLLRSSYNEQFF
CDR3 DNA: TGTGCCAGCAGTTTATTGCGGAGCTCCTACAATGAGCAGTTCTTC

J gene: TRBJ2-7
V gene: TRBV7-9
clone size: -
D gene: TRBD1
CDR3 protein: CASSLGQASYEQYF
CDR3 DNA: TGTGCCAGCAGCCTCGGACAGGCCTCCTACGAGCAGTACTTC

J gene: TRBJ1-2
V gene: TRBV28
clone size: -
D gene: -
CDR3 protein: CASREGVYGYTF
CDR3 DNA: TGTGCCAGCAGAGAGGGGGTCTATGGCTACACCTTC

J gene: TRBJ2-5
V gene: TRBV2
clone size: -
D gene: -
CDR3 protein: CASRRGPQETQYF
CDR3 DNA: TGTGCCAGCCGGCGGGGGCCTCAAGAGACCCAGTACTTC

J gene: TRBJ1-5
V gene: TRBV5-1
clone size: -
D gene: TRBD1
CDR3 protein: CASSSGQGAGNQPQHF
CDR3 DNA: TGCGCCAGCAGCTCGGGACAGGGGGCCGGCAATCAGCCCCAGCATTTT

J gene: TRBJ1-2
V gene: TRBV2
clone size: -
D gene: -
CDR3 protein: CASSEVGQGYGYTF
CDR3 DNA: TGTGCCAGCAGTGAGGTCGGGCAGGGATATGGCTACACCTTC

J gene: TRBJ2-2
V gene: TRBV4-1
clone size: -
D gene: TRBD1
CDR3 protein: CASSPGTGMGGELFF
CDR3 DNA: TGCGCCAGCAGCCCCGGGACAGGGATGGGCGGGGAGCTGTTTTTT

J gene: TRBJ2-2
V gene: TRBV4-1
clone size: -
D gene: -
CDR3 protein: CASSPEELRVGELFF
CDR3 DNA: TGCGCCAGCAGCCCCGAGGAGCTGCGGGTAGGGGAGCTGTTTTTT

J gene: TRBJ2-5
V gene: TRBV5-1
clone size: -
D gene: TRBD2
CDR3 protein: CASSDPGLAGVETQYF
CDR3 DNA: TGCGCCAGCAGCGATCCGGGACTAGCGGGAGTAGAGACCCAGTACTTC

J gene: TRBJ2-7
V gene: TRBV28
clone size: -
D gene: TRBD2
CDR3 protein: CASSTFLAGVYYEQYF
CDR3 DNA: TGTGCCAGCAGCACCTTTCTAGCGGGGGTCTACTACGAGCAGTACTTC

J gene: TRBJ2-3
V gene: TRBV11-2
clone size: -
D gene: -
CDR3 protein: CASSLLVTGTSTDTQYF
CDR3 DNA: TGTGCCAGCAGCTTATTGGTCACCGGGACTAGCACAGATACGCAGTATTTT

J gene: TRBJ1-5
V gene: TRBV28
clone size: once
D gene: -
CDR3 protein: CASSFASLGNRPQHF
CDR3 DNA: TGTGCCAGCAGTTTCGCCTCACTCGGGAATCGGCCCCAGCATTTT

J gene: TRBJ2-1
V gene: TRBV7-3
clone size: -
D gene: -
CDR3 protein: CASSRTTHDLYNEQFF
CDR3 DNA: TGTGCCAGCAGTCGGACAACCCACGACCTCTACAATGAGCAGTTCTTC